These 5 T cell receptor beta chains came from one sample sequenced in a study of identical twins. TCRdb re-derived calls from the 5' RACE reads in MiXCR, one entry per CDR3 protein. This table holds a few hundred thousand distinct CDR3 sequences, 9% to 10% found once. Another study also made use of these data, one on yellow fever vaccine responses in identical twins.

The sample consisted of PBMCs. Receptor source: a woman under 30 in good health.

Ten or more counts support this clonotype. The gene calls are TRBV24-1 and TRBJ2-1; D uncertain. V was trimmed by 1 base and J by 6 bases, leaving 12 bases between them. Germline V gene data show CDR1 as KGHDR and CDR2 as SFDVKD. This CDR3 has 15 amino acids. For the CDR3, the DNA is TGTGCCACCAGTGATTTAGGGCAGGTTGGCAATGAGCAGTTCTTC. This codes for CATSDLGQVGNEQFF.

The genes are TRBV6-2 or TRBV6-3 and TRBJ2-6, with TRBD1 matching over 10 bases. CDR3 size: 22 residues. J gave up 0 bases and V 9 bases, and 23 bases lay outside the gene matches. CDR1 is MNHEY, CDR2 SVGEGT, per germline. The CDR3 bases are TGTGCCAGTGCCGGGCAGGGACAGGGGAAACGGGAGACTCTCTCTGGGGCCAACGTCCTGACTTTC. Amino acid sequence: CASAGQGQGKRETLSGANVLTF.

This clonotype was counted many times. This chain links TRBV7-2 with TRBJ2-7; 7 bases agree with TRBD2. Germline CDR1 is SGHTA and CDR2 is FQGNSA. CDR3 length: 13 amino acids. V was clipped by 3 bases and J by 6 bases; unmatched bases: 5. This chain's CDR3 is CASSLGGRGEQYF. CDR3 coding DNA: TGTGCCAGCAGCTTGGGCGGGAGAGGCGAGCAGTACTTC. The whole variable domain, filled in from reference TRBV7-2 and TRBJ2-7, reads GAGVSQSPSNKVTEKGKDVELRCDPISGHTALYWYRQSLGQGLEFLIYFQGNSAPDKSGLPSDRFSAERTGGSVSTLTIQRTQQEDSAVYLCASSLGGRGEQYFGPGTRLTVT.

The chain employs TRBV12-3 or TRBV12-4 and TRBJ1-3, with D unclear. V was cut by 4 bases and J by 0 bases, with 16 bases left in between. CDR3 size: 17 residues. CDR3 region: CASSSVLGSSSGNTIYF. In DNA, the CDR3 is TGTGCCAGCAGTTCGGTCCTCGGTTCGAGCTCTGGAAACACCATATATTTT.

This clonotype has ten or more counts. The chain is built from TRBV20-1 and TRBJ2-1; 9 bases are shared with TRBD2. With V trimmed by 1 base and J by 10 bases, 5 bases remained unmatched. Germline CDR1 and CDR2: DFQATT and SNEGSKA (reference sequence). This CDR3 comprises 13 residues. The CDR3 spells CSARGTSVTEQFF. CDR3 in DNA: TGCAGTGCTAGAGGGACTAGCGTGACCGAGCAGTTCTTC.